This TCR beta chain was profiled in a study of shared clonotypes between healthy human individuals. Sequencing used immunoSEQ multiplex PCR; TCRdb keeps in-frame clones, though not all of them. The sample holds some 1,100,000 clones, around 78% seen once. The germline V gene has CDR1 PRHDT and CDR2 FYEKMQ (reference sequence). CDR3 length: 15 residues. The trim removed 5 bases at V and 4 bases at J, leaving 9 bases unmatched. The TCR originated in a man aged 18 to 35 in good health. Some clones in this sample may be carry-over from other donors' samples. The chain has TRBV13 and TRBJ2-5; 8 nucleotides align to TRBD1. Sequencing input: memory CD4+ T cells from PBMCs. Subset specified: CD45RA-negative fraction. CDR3 amino acids: CASSAWTGFRETQYF. In nucleotides, the CDR3 is TGTGCCAGCAGCGCCTGGACAGGGTTCCGAGAGACCCAGTACTTC.